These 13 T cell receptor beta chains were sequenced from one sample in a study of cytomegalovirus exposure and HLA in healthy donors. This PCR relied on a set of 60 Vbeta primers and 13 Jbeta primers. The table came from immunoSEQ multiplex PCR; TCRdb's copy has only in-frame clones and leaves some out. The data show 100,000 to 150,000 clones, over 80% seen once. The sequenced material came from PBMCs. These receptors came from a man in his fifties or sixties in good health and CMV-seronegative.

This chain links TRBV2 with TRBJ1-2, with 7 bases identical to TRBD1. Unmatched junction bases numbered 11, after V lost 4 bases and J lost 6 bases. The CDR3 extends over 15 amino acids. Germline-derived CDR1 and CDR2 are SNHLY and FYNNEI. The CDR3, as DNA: TGTGCCAGCAGTGTAGGTAGGGGGCAAGGGGATGGCTACACCTTC. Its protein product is CASSVGRGQGDGYTF.

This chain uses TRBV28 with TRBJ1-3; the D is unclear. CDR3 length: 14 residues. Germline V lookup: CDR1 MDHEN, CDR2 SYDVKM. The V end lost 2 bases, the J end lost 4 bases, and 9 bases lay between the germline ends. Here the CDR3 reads CASSLGQAGNTIYF. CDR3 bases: TGTGCCAGCAGTTTAGGGCAGGCCGGAAACACCATATATTTT.

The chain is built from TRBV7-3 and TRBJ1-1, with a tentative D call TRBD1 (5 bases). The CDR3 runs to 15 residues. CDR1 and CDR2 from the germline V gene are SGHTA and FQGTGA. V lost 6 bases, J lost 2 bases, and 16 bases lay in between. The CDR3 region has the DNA TGTGCCAGCAGTTTTAACAGGCTCTTCAACACTGAAGCTTTCTTT. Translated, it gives CASSFNRLFNTEAFF.

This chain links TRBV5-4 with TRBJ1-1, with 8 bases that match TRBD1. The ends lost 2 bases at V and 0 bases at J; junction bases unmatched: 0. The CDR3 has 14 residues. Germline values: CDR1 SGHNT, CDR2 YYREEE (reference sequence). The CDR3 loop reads CASSLQGVNTEAFF. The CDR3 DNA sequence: TGTGCCAGCAGCTTACAGGGGGTGAACACTGAAGCTTTCTTT. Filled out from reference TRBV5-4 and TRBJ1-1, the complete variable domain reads ETGVTQSPTHLIKTRGQQVTLRCSSQSGHNTVSWYQQALGQGPQFIFQYYREEENGRGNFPPRFSGLQFPNYSSELNVNALELDDSALYLCASSLQGVNTEAFFGQGTRLTVV.

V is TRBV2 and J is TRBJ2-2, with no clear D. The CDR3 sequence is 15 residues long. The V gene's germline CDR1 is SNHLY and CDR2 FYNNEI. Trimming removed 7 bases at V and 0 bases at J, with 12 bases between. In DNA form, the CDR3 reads TGTGCCAGCACCCCACTGCGTTCGAACACCGGGGAGCTGTTTTTT. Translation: CASTPLRSNTGELFF.

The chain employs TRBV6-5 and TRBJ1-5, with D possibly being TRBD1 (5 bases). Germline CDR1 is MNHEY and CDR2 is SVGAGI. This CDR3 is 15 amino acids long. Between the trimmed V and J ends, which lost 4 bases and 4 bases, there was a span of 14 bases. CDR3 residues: CASSWTGGANQPQHF. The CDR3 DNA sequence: TGTGCCAGCAGTTGGACGGGGGGAGCAAATCAGCCCCAGCATTTT.

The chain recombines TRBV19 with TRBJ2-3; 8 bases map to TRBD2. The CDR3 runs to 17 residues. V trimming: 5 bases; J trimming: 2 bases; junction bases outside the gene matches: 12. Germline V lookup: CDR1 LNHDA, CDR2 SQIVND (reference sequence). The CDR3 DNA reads TGTGCCAGTAGTCAAATAGGTAGCGGGACGGTCACAGATACGCAGTATTTT. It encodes CASSQIGSGTVTDTQYF.

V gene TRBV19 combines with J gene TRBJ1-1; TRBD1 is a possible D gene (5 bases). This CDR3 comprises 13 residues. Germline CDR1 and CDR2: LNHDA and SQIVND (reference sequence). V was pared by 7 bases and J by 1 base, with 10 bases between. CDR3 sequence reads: CASNQGPNTEAFF. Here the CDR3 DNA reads TGTGCCAGTAATCAGGGCCCGAACACTGAAGCTTTCTTT.

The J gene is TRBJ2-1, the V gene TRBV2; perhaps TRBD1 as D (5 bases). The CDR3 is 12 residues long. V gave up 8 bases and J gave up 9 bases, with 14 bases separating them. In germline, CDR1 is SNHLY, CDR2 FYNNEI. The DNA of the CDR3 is TGTGCCAGCCAGGGCGAATATAGTGAGCAGTTCTTC. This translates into CASQGEYSEQFF.

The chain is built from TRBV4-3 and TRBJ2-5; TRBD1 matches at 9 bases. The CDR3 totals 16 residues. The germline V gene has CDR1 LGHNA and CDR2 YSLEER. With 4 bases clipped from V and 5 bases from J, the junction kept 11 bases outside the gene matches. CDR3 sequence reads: CASSRSGTGLLETQYF. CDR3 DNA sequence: TGCGCCAGCAGCCGCTCCGGGACAGGGCTTTTGGAGACCCAGTACTTC.

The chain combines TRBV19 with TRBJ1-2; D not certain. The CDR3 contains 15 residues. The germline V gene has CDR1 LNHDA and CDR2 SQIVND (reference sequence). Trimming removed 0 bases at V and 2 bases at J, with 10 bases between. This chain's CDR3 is CASSIDLSRNYGYTF. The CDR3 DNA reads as TGTGCCAGTAGTATAGATCTGTCGAGAAACTATGGCTACACCTTC.

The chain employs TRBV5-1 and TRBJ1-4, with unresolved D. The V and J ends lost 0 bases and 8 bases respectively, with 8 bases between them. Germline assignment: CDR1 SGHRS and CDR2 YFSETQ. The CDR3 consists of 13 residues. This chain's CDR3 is CASSLDIEEKLFF. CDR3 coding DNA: TGCGCCAGCAGCTTGGACATCGAAGAAAAACTGTTTTTT. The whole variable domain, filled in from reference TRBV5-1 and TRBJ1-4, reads KAGVTQTPRYLIKTRGQQVTLSCSPISGHRSVSWYQQTPGQGLQFLFEYFSETQRNKGNFPGRFSGRQFSNSRSEMNVSTLELGDSALYLCASSLDIEEKLFFGSGTQLSVL.

The CDR3 DNA reads as TGTGCCAGCCGTTTCGACAGCGTATCGGCCGGGGAGCTGTTTTTT. Its translation: CASRFDSVSAGELFF. The chain recombines TRBV2 with TRBJ2-2; weak D call: TRBD1 (5 bases). V was pared by 8 bases and J by 6 bases, with 19 bases between. This CDR3 comprises 15 residues. Germline assignment: CDR1 SNHLY and CDR2 FYNNEI.